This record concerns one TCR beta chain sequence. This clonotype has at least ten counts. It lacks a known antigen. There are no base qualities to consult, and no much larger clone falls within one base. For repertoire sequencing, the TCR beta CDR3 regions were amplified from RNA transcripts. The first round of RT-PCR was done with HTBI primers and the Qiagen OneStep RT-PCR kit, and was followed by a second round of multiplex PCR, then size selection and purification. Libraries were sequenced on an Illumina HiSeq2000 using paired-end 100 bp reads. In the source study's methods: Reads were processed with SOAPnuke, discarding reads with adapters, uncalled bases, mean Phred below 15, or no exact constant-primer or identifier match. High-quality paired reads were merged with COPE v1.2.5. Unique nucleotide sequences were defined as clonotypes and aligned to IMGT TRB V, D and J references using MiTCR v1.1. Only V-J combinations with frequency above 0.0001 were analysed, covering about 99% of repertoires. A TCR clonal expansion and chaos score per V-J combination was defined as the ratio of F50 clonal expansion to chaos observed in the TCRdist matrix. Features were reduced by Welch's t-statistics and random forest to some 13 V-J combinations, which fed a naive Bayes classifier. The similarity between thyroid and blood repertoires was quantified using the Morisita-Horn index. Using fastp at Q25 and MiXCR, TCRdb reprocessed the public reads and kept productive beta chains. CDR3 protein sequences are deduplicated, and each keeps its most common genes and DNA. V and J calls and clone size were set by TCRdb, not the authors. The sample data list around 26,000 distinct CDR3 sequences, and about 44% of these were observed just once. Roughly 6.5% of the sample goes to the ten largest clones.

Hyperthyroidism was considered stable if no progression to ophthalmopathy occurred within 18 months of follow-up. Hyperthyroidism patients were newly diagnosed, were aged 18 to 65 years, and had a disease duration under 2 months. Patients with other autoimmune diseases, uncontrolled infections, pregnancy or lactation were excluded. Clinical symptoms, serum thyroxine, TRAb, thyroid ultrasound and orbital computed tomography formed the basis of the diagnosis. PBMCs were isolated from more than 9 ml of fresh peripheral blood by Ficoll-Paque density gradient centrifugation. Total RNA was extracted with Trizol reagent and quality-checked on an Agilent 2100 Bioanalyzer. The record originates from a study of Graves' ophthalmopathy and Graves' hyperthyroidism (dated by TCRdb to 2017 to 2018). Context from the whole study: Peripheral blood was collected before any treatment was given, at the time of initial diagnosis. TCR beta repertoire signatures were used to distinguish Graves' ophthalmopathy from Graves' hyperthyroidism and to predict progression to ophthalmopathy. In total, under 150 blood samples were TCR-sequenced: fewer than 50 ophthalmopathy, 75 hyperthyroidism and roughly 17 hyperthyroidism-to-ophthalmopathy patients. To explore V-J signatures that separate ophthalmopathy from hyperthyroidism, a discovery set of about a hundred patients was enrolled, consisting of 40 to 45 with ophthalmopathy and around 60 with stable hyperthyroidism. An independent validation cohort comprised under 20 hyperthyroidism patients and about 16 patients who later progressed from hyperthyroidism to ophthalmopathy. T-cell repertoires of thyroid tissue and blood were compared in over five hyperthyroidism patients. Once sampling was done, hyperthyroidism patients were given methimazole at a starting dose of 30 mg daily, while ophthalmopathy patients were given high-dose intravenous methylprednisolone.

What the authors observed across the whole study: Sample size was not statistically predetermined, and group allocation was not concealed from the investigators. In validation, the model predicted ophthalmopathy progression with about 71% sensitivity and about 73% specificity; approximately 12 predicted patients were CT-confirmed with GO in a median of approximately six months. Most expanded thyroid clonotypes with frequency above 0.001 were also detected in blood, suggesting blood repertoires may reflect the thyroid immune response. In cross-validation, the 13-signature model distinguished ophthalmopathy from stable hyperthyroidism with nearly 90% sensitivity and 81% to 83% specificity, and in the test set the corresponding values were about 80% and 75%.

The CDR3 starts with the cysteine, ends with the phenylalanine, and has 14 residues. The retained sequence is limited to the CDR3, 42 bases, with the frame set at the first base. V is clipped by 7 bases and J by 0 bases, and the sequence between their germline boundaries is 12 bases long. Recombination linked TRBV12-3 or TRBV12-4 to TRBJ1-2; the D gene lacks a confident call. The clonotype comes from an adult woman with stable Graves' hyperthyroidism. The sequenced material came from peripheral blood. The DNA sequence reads TGTGCCAGCACCCACCAAGGAGCTAACTATGGCTACACCTTC. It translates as CASTHQGANYGYTF.